This passage covers 27 T cell receptor beta chains from one sample sequenced in a study of vaccination and CD4 T cells after COVID-19. Sequencing of DNA taken from cultured CD4+ T cells relied on the Oncomine TCR Beta short-read assay. TCRdb reprocessed the PCR reads with MiXCR, giving one entry per CDR3 protein. The table includes tens of thousands of distinct CDR3 sequences, over 55% detected once. Treatment reported: roughly nine-day PBMC culture with coronavirus spike peptide pools or control peptides (ViraFEST assay). Antigens for these TCRs are unknown. This specimen consisted of CD4+ T cells from blood, cultured in vitro, obtained after SARS-CoV-2 vaccination. The receptors stem from a human donor who received a COVID-19 vaccine.

J is TRBJ2-7 and V is TRBV12-3 or TRBV12-4; possible D gene TRBD2, 6 bases. CDR3 length equals 13 residues. V dropped 3 bases and J dropped 3 bases, with 9 bases sitting between them. As DNA, the CDR3 is TGTGCCAGCAGTTTTGGGGGGAACTACGAGCAGTACTTC. It translates to CASSFGGNYEQYF.

This chain connects TRBV7-7 to TRBJ2-5; no clear D. From germline, CDR1 is SSHAT and CDR2 FNYEAQ (reference sequence). V was trimmed by 2 bases and J by 3 bases, leaving 10 bases between them. This CDR3 has 14 amino acids. The CDR3 protein is CASSLSLAKETQYF. The DNA of the CDR3 is TGTGCCAGCAGCTTAAGTCTGGCTAAAGAGACCCAGTACTTC. Complete variable domain (other parts from reference TRBV7-7 and TRBJ2-5): GAGVSQSPRYKVTKRGQDVTLRCDPISSHATLYWYQQALGQGPEFLTYFNYEAQPDKSGLPSDRFSAERPEGSISTLTIQRTEQRDSAMYRCASSLSLAKETQYFGPGTRLLVL.

This clonotype has just a few counts. The CDR3 DNA reads as TGTGCCACCAGCAGAGTTGGGAGAGGAAACACCATATATTTT. Protein sequence: CATSRVGRGNTIYF. The gene calls are TRBV15 and TRBJ1-3; no clear D gene. The CDR3 is 14 amino acids. Trimming removed 1 base from V and 4 bases from J, with 8 bases in between. Germline V gene lookup returns CDR1 LNHNV and CDR2 YYDKDF (reference sequence).

This clonotype has just a few counts. J is TRBJ1-2 and V is TRBV6-1, with 8 positions matching TRBD1. Germline CDR1 reads MNHNS; CDR2 reads SASEGT. J was trimmed by 8 bases and V by 4 bases; bases with no gene match: 6. The CDR3 length is 13 residues. CDR3 region: CASSAGQVYGYTF. The DNA of the CDR3 is TGTGCCAGCAGTGCGGGACAGGTTTACGGCTACACCTTC.

The chain uses TRBV15 and TRBJ1-4; D gene uncertain. With 0 bases removed from V and 10 bases from J, the gap between germline ends came to 15 bases. CDR1 LNHNV and CDR2 YYDKDF come from the germline V gene (reference sequence). The CDR3 spans 15 residues. The CDR3 sequence is CATSRDRPLGGKLFF. As DNA, the CDR3 is TGTGCCACCAGCAGAGATCGGCCCCTGGGAGGAAAACTGTTTTTT.

V is TRBV2 and J is TRBJ2-3; weak D call: TRBD2 (5 bases). Germline CDR1 SNHLY, CDR2 FYNNEI. V was clipped by 5 bases and J by 6 bases, with 12 bases between them. The CDR3 extends over 13 amino acids. The CDR3 coding sequence is TGTGCCAGCAGTAAAGGACTGTCCGATACGCAGTATTTT. It specifies CASSKGLSDTQYF.

The chain combines TRBV5-8 with TRBJ1-1; D gene uncertain. This CDR3 spans 13 amino acids. V was trimmed by 7 bases and J by 0 bases, leaving 10 bases between them. Germline V gives CDR1 SGHTS, CDR2 YDEGEE. CDR3 bases: TGTGCCAGCCGGCGTGGACTGAACACTGAAGCTTTCTTT. Amino acids: CASRRGLNTEAFF.

This sequence joins TRBV20-1 and TRBJ1-1; D remains ambiguous. Trimming shortened V by 1 base and J by 4 bases, and 13 bases separated the two germline ends. The V gene's germline CDR1 is DFQATT and CDR2 SNEGSKA (reference sequence). CDR3 size: 14 residues. The CDR3 DNA is TGCAGTGCTAGAGTTGCGGGAGGGATCACTGAAGCTTTCTTT. Translation gives CSARVAGGITEAFF.

The chain is built from TRBV20-1 and TRBJ1-6, with 9 bases fitting TRBD1. The CDR3 length is 15 residues. After removal of 6 bases from V and 9 bases from J, the junction contained 12 bases not matched to a gene. The germline V gene encodes CDR1 DFQATT and CDR2 SNEGSKA (reference sequence). The CDR3 protein is CSATLQGAPASPLHF. The CDR3 nucleotides read TGCAGTGCGACACTACAGGGGGCGCCGGCTTCACCCCTCCACTTT.

V gene TRBV30 combines with J gene TRBJ2-2, with unresolved D. Germline CDR1 reads GTSNPN; CDR2 reads SVGIG (reference sequence). The CDR3 loop spans 14 amino acids. Trimming took off 4 bases at V and 1 base at J, with 10 bases between the two ends. The CDR3 nucleotides are TGTGCCTGGAACCAAGCCGTGAACACCGGGGAGCTGTTTTTT. Protein product: CAWNQAVNTGELFF.

The chain combines TRBV30 with TRBJ2-7; no clear D. This CDR3 is 11 amino acids long. Between the trimmed V and J ends, which lost 4 bases and 0 bases, there was a span of 4 bases. In germline, CDR1 is GTSNPN, CDR2 SVGIG (reference sequence). CDR3 in DNA: TGTGCCTGGATGAGCTCCTACGAGCAGTACTTC. Translated: CAWMSSYEQYF.

The V call is TRBV11-1, the J call TRBJ1-1; D gene uncertain. The CDR3 contains 13 residues. Germline V gene sequence: CDR1 SGHAT, CDR2 FQDESV (reference sequence). The V end lost 1 base, the J end lost 1 base, and 4 bases lay between the germline ends. CDR3 DNA sequence: TGTGCCAGCAGCTTAGACAGGAACACTGAAGCTTTCTTT. This sequence encodes CASSLDRNTEAFF.

This clonotype was recorded only once. CDR3 sequence: CSAPTALETQYF. In DNA, the CDR3 is TGCAGTGCACCAACCGCCTTGGAGACCCAGTACTTC. The rearrangement uses TRBV20-1 and TRBJ2-5, with D unresolved. The germline V gene encodes CDR1 DFQATT and CDR2 SNEGSKA (reference sequence). The CDR3 totals 12 residues. The V gene lost 6 bases and the J gene lost 5 bases, with 13 bases spanning the gap.

This clonotype turned up a few times. J is TRBJ1-5 and V is TRBV6-4, with 7 bases fitting TRBD1. The CDR3 runs to 18 residues. Germline lookup yields CDR1 MRHNA and CDR2 SNTAGT. Losses at the gene ends were 0 bases for V and 4 bases for J; bases not matched to a gene: 12. CDR3 protein: CASSDSKVGGQKNQPQHF. CDR3 in DNA: TGTGCCAGCAGTGACTCGAAGGTGGGGGGACAGAAAAATCAGCCCCAGCATTTT.

The chain uses TRBV20-1 and TRBJ1-4; 11 bases agree with TRBD1. The CDR3 extends over 16 amino acids. In germline, CDR1 is DFQATT, CDR2 SNEGSKA (reference sequence). Losses at the gene ends were 3 bases for V and 2 bases for J; bases not matched to a gene: 5. In nucleotides, the CDR3 is TGCAGTGCTAGCTGGGACAGGGGGGAGACTAATGAAAAACTGTTTTTT. This encodes CSASWDRGETNEKLFF.

In DNA form, the CDR3 reads TGTGCCAGCAGCTTAGTTACCTACGAGCAGTACTTC. It is translated as CASSLVTYEQYF. The chain has TRBV7-9 and TRBJ2-7, with unresolved D. Per germline, CDR1 SEHNR and CDR2 FQNEAQ (reference sequence). Trimming stripped 1 base from V and 2 bases from J, with 3 bases between. The CDR3 has 12 residues.

V is TRBV12-3 or TRBV12-4 and J is TRBJ1-1; 8 bases line up with TRBD1. V lost 5 bases to trimming and J lost 5 bases; unmatched junction nucleotides: 7. CDR3 length: 14 amino acids. CDR3 sequence: CASSQIQGGTEAFF. In nucleotides, the CDR3 is TGTGCCAGCAGTCAAATACAGGGGGGGACTGAAGCTTTCTTT.

This chain joins TRBV6-4 and TRBJ1-2, with D possibly TRBD1 on 6 matching bases. Germline V lookup: CDR1 MRHNA, CDR2 SNTAGT. V lost 6 bases to trimming and J lost 4 bases, with 12 bases between them. The CDR3 has 13 amino acids. The CDR3, as DNA: TGTGCCAGCAGCGCCCAAGGGGGCTATGGCTACACCTTC. It is translated as CASSAQGGYGYTF.

This clonotype has a single count. This chain links TRBV24-1 with TRBJ2-7; 7 bases are a match to TRBD1. The ends lost 5 bases at V and 2 bases at J; junction bases unmatched: 2. This CDR3 comprises 13 residues. CDR1 and CDR2 from the germline V gene are KGHDR and SFDVKD. The CDR3 sequence is CATSGQGAYEQYF. The DNA for the CDR3 is TGTGCCACCAGTGGACAGGGAGCCTACGAGCAGTACTTC.

This clonotype came up a few times. The J gene is TRBJ1-6, the V gene TRBV27; D is unresolved. Trimming stripped 3 bases from V and 7 bases from J, with 10 bases between. Germline V gives CDR1 MNHEY, CDR2 SMNVEV (reference sequence). CDR3 length: 14 residues. The CDR3 DNA reads TGTGCCAGCAGTTTGCAGATGGGGAATTCACCCCTCCACTTT. Translated: CASSLQMGNSPLHF.

The genes are TRBV12-3 or TRBV12-4 and TRBJ1-5; 9 bases are shared with TRBD1. The CDR3 covers 15 residues. V was pared by 6 bases and J by 6 bases, with 9 bases of the junction left unmatched. CDR3 protein: CASSRDRGVSQPQHF. The CDR3 bases are TGTGCCAGCAGCCGAGACAGGGGGGTTTCTCAGCCCCAGCATTTT.

The V and J genes are TRBV7-2 and TRBJ2-1; D remains ambiguous. V lost 0 bases to trimming and J lost 4 bases, with 13 bases between them. CDR1 is SGHTA, CDR2 FQGNSA, per germline. This CDR3 is 16 amino acids long. This chain's CDR3 is CASSLAGSDSYNEQFF. The CDR3 bases are TGTGCCAGCAGCTTAGCTGGGTCCGACTCTTACAATGAGCAGTTCTTC.

This clonotype was detected a few times. J is TRBJ1-6 and V is TRBV6-1; D is possibly TRBD1 (5 bases). V was shortened by 4 bases and J by 7 bases, with 8 bases between the two germline ends. Germline lookup yields CDR1 MNHNS and CDR2 SASEGT. CDR3 length: 13 amino acids. The CDR3 loop is CASSGQRNSPLHF. The CDR3 region has the DNA TGTGCCAGCAGTGGACAGAGAAATTCACCCCTCCACTTT.

This rearrangement joins TRBV29-1 to TRBJ2-2; D not certain. With 7 bases removed from V and 3 bases from J, the gap between germline ends came to 12 bases. The CDR3 spans 13 residues. The germline CDR1 and CDR2 sequences are SQVTM and ANQGSEA. CDR3 nucleotides: TGCAGCGCGAGGAAGCGACACACCGGGGAGCTGTTTTTT. This translates into CSARKRHTGELFF.

Only one count was recorded for this clonotype. The chain has TRBV6-2 or TRBV6-3 and TRBJ1-5; D is perhaps TRBD1 (5 bases). The germline V gene has CDR1 MNHEY and CDR2 SVGEGT. Deletions cut 11 bases from V and 2 bases from J, with 13 bases between. The CDR3 totals 13 residues. DNA for the CDR3: TGTGCCGGGGCCGAGATTGGCAATCAGCCCCAGCATTTT. Protein product: CAGAEIGNQPQHF.

This clonotype was seen only once. The V gene is TRBV14, the J gene TRBJ2-5; D gene uncertain. Trimming stripped 0 bases from V and 3 bases from J, with 5 bases between. This CDR3 is built from 13 residues. Germline V lookup: CDR1 SGHDN, CDR2 FVKESK. The CDR3 reads CASSQDLEETQYF. The CDR3 coding sequence is TGTGCCAGCAGCCAAGATTTGGAAGAGACCCAGTACTTC.

Only a few counts were recorded for this clonotype. V usage is TRBV20-1 and J usage is TRBJ1-2; 9 nucleotides line up with TRBD1. Germline CDR1 DFQATT, CDR2 SNEGSKA (reference sequence). J lost 3 bases, V lost 6 bases, and 11 bases had no gene match. The CDR3 is 15 residues long. CDR3 bases: TGCAGTGCCCAAGGGGACAGGGACGGCGACTATGGCTACACCTTC. This sequence encodes CSAQGDRDGDYGYTF.